Each of the 30 T cell receptor beta chains below was sequenced from the same sample in a study of graft-versus-host responses after intestinal transplantation. Method: immunoSEQ multiplex PCR; TCRdb's copy keeps in-frame clones and lacks some. The table has roughly 70,000 clones, about nine tenths seen once. Sequenced here: bone marrow, sampled roughly 110 weeks after intestinal transplantation. Receptors originate from a human patient who received an intestinal transplant, so some T cells may come from the graft donor.

This clone was observed a single time. V usage is TRBV4-1 and J usage is TRBJ2-5; 7 bases are a match to TRBD1. Germline CDR1 is MGHRA and CDR2 is YSYEKL. The J segment lost 0 bases and the V segment lost 2 bases, leaving 12 bases of the junction unmatched. This CDR3 contains 18 residues. The CDR3 coding sequence is TGCGCCAGCAGCCAAAGAATCACAGGGGTGACGTACCAAGAGACCCAGTACTTC. This encodes CASSQRITGVTYQETQYF.

This clone showed up just once. The CDR3 region is CSVVPTATLEETQYF. CDR3 bases: TGCAGCGTTGTACCGACAGCGACACTGGAAGAGACCCAGTACTTC. This chain uses TRBV29-1 with TRBJ2-5; possible D gene TRBD1, 5 bases. Trimming left V 4 bases short and J 3 bases short, with 18 bases between. The CDR3 spans 15 residues. Germline CDR1 and CDR2: SQVTM and ANQGSEA.

V and J are TRBV6-5 and TRBJ2-5; TRBD1 or TRBD2 may be the D gene (5 bases each). Germline V gene sequence: CDR1 MNHEY, CDR2 SVGAGI. V was pared by 5 bases and J by 1 base, with 11 bases between. This CDR3 is built from 14 residues. The CDR3 region is CASSDGTVQETQYF. DNA for the CDR3: TGTGCCAGCAGTGATGGGACCGTCCAAGAGACCCAGTACTTC.

V and J are TRBV5-1 and TRBJ2-5, with TRBD2 matching over 8 bases. This CDR3 contains 16 residues. The germline V gene encodes CDR1 SGHRS and CDR2 YFSETQ. V shed 1 base and J 4 bases; nucleotides not matched to a gene: 9. DNA for the CDR3: TGCGCCAGCAGCTTGAGGCCCAGCGGGAGTGTAGAGACCCAGTACTTC. Protein sequence: CASSLRPSGSVETQYF.

The V gene is TRBV19, the J gene TRBJ1-4; 11 bases are a match to TRBD1. Germline assignment: CDR1 LNHDA and CDR2 SQIVND (reference sequence). The CDR3 sequence is 15 residues long. V was clipped by 4 bases and J by 5 bases; unmatched bases: 3. CDR3 sequence (DNA): TGTGCCAGTAGTAACCGGGACAGGGGGAATGAAAAACTGTTTTTT. This sequence encodes CASSNRDRGNEKLFF.

V gene TRBV7-6 combines with J gene TRBJ2-7; TRBD2 is a possible D gene (5 bases). Germline loops: CDR1 SGHVS, CDR2 FNYEAQ. The CDR3 sequence is 12 residues long. Between the trimmed V and J ends, which lost 3 bases and 5 bases, there was a span of 8 bases. The CDR3 sequence: CASSFSGDEQYF. The CDR3 nucleotides are TGTGCCAGCAGCTTTTCCGGGGACGAGCAGTACTTC.

This chain joins TRBV4-1 and TRBJ1-1; D unclear. The ends were cut back, 0 bases at V and 8 bases at J, with 16 bases in the middle. The CDR3 spans 15 residues. CDR1 is MGHRA and CDR2 is YSYEKL in the germline V gene. Here the CDR3 DNA reads TGCGCCAGCAGCCAAGAGCTTCACCATAGACTAGAAGCTTTCTTT. This codes for CASSQELHHRLEAFF.

V gene TRBV6-5 combines with J gene TRBJ2-7; D gene unclear. Germline V gene lookup returns CDR1 MNHEY and CDR2 SVGAGI. The V and J ends lost 2 bases and 6 bases respectively, with 17 bases between them. This CDR3 has 15 amino acids. Written as DNA, the CDR3 is TGTGCCAGCAGTTACACGGGCCTAACTCCAGGCGAGCAGTACTTC. It is translated as CASSYTGLTPGEQYF.

This chain uses TRBV2 with TRBJ1-2, with D tentatively TRBD1 (5 bases). CDR1 and CDR2 from the germline V gene are SNHLY and FYNNEI. Trimming left V 5 bases short and J 2 bases short, with 18 bases between. The CDR3 consists of 16 residues. CDR3 residues: CASSLGGVTVNYGYTF. The DNA of the CDR3 is TGTGCCAGCAGTCTTGGGGGGGTAACAGTCAACTATGGCTACACCTTC.

V and J are TRBV9 and TRBJ1-3; maybe TRBD1 (5 bases). The germline CDR1 and CDR2 sequences are SGDLS and YYNGEE. Trimming removed 3 bases at V and 1 base at J, with 8 bases between. This CDR3 is 14 amino acids long. For the CDR3, the DNA is TGTGCCAGCAGCGAGGGGTTTTCTGGAAACACCATATATTTT. It codes for CASSEGFSGNTIYF.

The chain links TRBV28 to TRBJ2-7; 9 nucleotides agree with TRBD1. Per germline, CDR1 MDHEN and CDR2 SYDVKM. The CDR3 has 15 amino acids. The trim removed 6 bases at V and 5 bases at J, leaving 11 bases unmatched. CDR3 residues: CASRRLQGASDEQYF. For the CDR3, the DNA is TGTGCCAGCAGGAGACTACAGGGGGCGTCCGACGAGCAGTACTTC.

The V gene is TRBV9, the J gene TRBJ1-1; D is perhaps TRBD1 (6 bases). Per the germline V gene, CDR1 is SGDLS and CDR2 is YYNGEE. V was trimmed by 6 bases and J by 4 bases, leaving 19 bases between them. This CDR3 region has 15 residues. CDR3 sequence: CASTNLQGSTTEAFF. Here the CDR3 DNA reads TGTGCCAGCACCAACCTACAGGGCAGTACCACTGAAGCTTTCTTT.

The chain joins TRBV5-1 to TRBJ1-3; a weak D match, TRBD1 (5 bases). Per germline, CDR1 SGHRS and CDR2 YFSETQ. Trimming shortened V by 3 bases and J by 2 bases, and 6 bases separated the two germline ends. The CDR3 sequence is 13 residues long. Here the CDR3 reads CASSWDPGNTIYF. CDR3 in DNA: TGCGCCAGCAGCTGGGACCCTGGAAACACCATATATTTT.

The genes are TRBV5-1 and TRBJ1-2, with TRBD1 matching over 7 bases. The CDR3 has 14 amino acids. Germline V gives CDR1 SGHRS, CDR2 YFSETQ. V dropped 4 bases and J dropped 0; count of bases not matched to a gene: 3. The DNA of the CDR3 is TGCGCCAGCAGCCCGGGACAGCCTAACTATGGCTACACCTTC. Translated, it gives CASSPGQPNYGYTF.

The chain is built from TRBV10-3 and TRBJ2-2, with a tentative D call TRBD1 (8 bases). Trimming stripped 10 bases from V and 6 bases from J, with 27 bases between. Germline CDR1 is ENHRY and CDR2 is SYGVKD. This CDR3 is 17 amino acids long. The CDR3 nucleotides read TGTGCCACATTGGCAACATATGGACAGGGAGGGTCCGGGGAGCTGTTTTTT. Translating it yields CATLATYGQGGSGELFF.

The gene calls are TRBV6-1 and TRBJ1-4, with D maybe TRBD1 (6 bases). CDR1 is MNHNS and CDR2 is SASEGT in the germline V gene. Between the trimmed V and J ends, which lost 2 bases and 8 bases, there was a span of 12 bases. The CDR3 loop spans 14 amino acids. In DNA form, the CDR3 reads TGTGCCAGCAGTGAAAGGACAGTCGTGGAAAAACTGTTTTTT. It yields the protein CASSERTVVEKLFF.

The chain combines TRBV25-1 with TRBJ2-2, with a tentative D call TRBD2 (5 bases). With 1 base removed from V and 0 bases from J, the gap between germline ends came to 12 bases. CDR1 and CDR2 from the germline V gene are MGHDK and SYGVNS. CDR3 length equals 17 residues. This CDR3 is CASSELEDWSNTGELFF. CDR3 sequence (DNA): TGTGCCAGCAGTGAATTGGAGGACTGGTCGAACACCGGGGAGCTGTTTTTT.

The chain recombines TRBV5-6 with TRBJ2-7; 8 nucleotides line up with TRBD1. This CDR3 has 12 amino acids. Germline lookup yields CDR1 SGHDT and CDR2 YYEEEE. The V gene end was trimmed by 4 bases and the J gene end by 11 bases; junction bases not matched to a gene: 8. The CDR3 DNA is TGTGCCAGCAGCGAAAACAGGGGGAAGAAGTACTTC. Translated, it gives CASSENRGKKYF.

The V gene is TRBV10-3, the J gene TRBJ1-3; no reliable D call. This CDR3 contains 14 residues. The V gene lost 10 bases and the J gene lost 0 bases, with 13 bases spanning the gap. Per germline, CDR1 ENHRY and CDR2 SYGVKD. The CDR3 DNA is TGTGCCACTAATACCGGGAACTCTGGAAACACCATATATTTT. Amino acid sequence: CATNTGNSGNTIYF.

CDR3 in DNA: TGTGCCAGCAGTGATCGGGTGGGGTCCTACGAGCAGTACTTC. It encodes CASSDRVGSYEQYF. This chain links TRBV25-1 with TRBJ2-7, with D hard to call. V was trimmed by 3 bases and J by 1 base, leaving 10 bases between them. The CDR3 is 14 amino acids. Germline V gives CDR1 MGHDK, CDR2 SYGVNS.

This chain's CDR3 is CAWSPSRVEQYF. Here the CDR3 DNA reads TGTGCCTGGAGCCCCTCCCGAGTGGAGCAGTACTTC. The chain employs TRBV30 and TRBJ2-7; no firm D call. The germline V gene encodes CDR1 GTSNPN and CDR2 SVGIG (reference sequence). The V end lost 3 bases, the J end lost 7 bases, and 13 bases lay between the germline ends. The CDR3 spans 12 residues. Full variable domain (outside the CDR3, taken from reference TRBV30 and TRBJ2-7): SQTIHQWPATLVQPVGSPLSLECTVEGTSNPNLYWYRQAAGRGLQLLFYSVGIGQISSEVPQNLSASRPQDRQFILSSKKLLLSDSGFYLCAWSPSRVEQYFGPGTRLTVT.

CDR3 bases: TGTGCCAGCAGCCGCGGACTAGCGGGATCCTACGAGCAGTACTTC. It encodes CASSRGLAGSYEQYF. V gene TRBV7-9 combines with J gene TRBJ2-7; 12 bases agree with TRBD2. Germline CDR1 is SEHNR and CDR2 is FQNEAQ (reference sequence). CDR3 length: 15 amino acids. J lost 1 base, V lost 5 bases, and 3 bases had no gene match.

Concerning this clone: A junction end diverges from the germline sequence, so it may reflect a read error. The chain has TRBV18 and TRBJ2-7, with TRBD1 as a possible D gene (6 bases). The CDR3 is made up of 17 amino acids. Germline CDR1 KGHSH, CDR2 LQKENI. CDR3 region: CASPPGREGGFWYEQYF. CDR3 bases: TGTGCCAGCCCACCGGGAAGGGAAGGGGGTTTTTGGTACGAGCAGTACTTC.

About this clone itself: Germline and junction disagree at one end, which may indicate a read error. The chain uses TRBV6-5 and TRBJ2-7, with D uncertain. This CDR3 has 11 amino acids. CDR1 and CDR2 from the germline V gene are MNHEY and SVGAGI. The CDR3 here is CASSYSHEQYF. The CDR3 coding sequence is TGTGCCAGCAGTTACTCCCACGAGCAGTACTTC.

This clone was seen just once. V is TRBV7-3 and J is TRBJ2-1, with unresolved D. Trimming cost V 5 bases and J 4 bases, with 12 bases left between them. This CDR3 has 14 residues. Germline CDR1 and CDR2: SGHTA and FQGTGA. The CDR3: CASSIKAEYNEQFF. The CDR3 bases are TGTGCCAGCAGCATAAAGGCGGAATACAATGAGCAGTTCTTC.

This rearrangement joins TRBV5-1 to TRBJ1-1; a weak D match, TRBD1 (6 bases). The V end was cut by 5 bases, the J end by 8 bases, with 10 bases between. CDR1 and CDR2 (germline): SGHRS, YFSETQ. This CDR3 has 11 amino acids. The chain's CDR3 is CASRAGTEAFF. The DNA for the CDR3 is TGCGCCAGCAGGGCCGGGACAGAAGCTTTCTTT.

The chain has TRBV7-9 and TRBJ2-3, with D perhaps matching TRBD2 (6 bases). The CDR3 loop spans 11 amino acids. Trimming stripped 8 bases from V and 8 bases from J, with 11 bases between. CDR1 SEHNR and CDR2 FQNEAQ come from the germline V gene (reference sequence). CDR3 region: CASRLGGTQYF. The CDR3 nucleotides are TGTGCCAGCCGGCTGGGGGGTACGCAGTATTTT.

This sequence joins TRBV18 and TRBJ1-3, with a weak D call TRBD1 (5 bases). The V and J ends lost 4 bases and 2 bases respectively, with 12 bases between them. CDR3 size: 15 residues. CDR1 and CDR2 (germline): KGHSH, LQKENI. The CDR3, as DNA: TGTGCCAGCTCACGGGTCGGGGGAGCTGGAAACACCATATATTTT. This codes for CASSRVGGAGNTIYF. The variable domain in full, completed from reference TRBV18 and TRBJ1-3, reads NAGVMQNPRHLVRRRGQEARLRCSPMKGHSHVYWYRQLPEEGLKFMVYLQKENIIDESGMPKERFSAEFPKEGPSILRIQQVVRGDSAAYFCASSRVGGAGNTIYFGEGSWLTVV.

This chain joins TRBV7-2 and TRBJ2-7, with D perhaps TRBD2 (6 bases). V shed 1 base and J shed 3 bases, with 13 bases lying between them. Per the germline V gene, CDR1 is SGHTA and CDR2 is FQGNSA. The CDR3 has 15 amino acids. For the CDR3, the DNA is TGTGCCAGCAGCTTAGGTAATGTGGGGGGCTACGAGCAGTACTTC. Amino acid sequence: CASSLGNVGGYEQYF.

This chain uses TRBV11-2 with TRBJ1-4, with TRBD1 as a possible D gene (5 bases). CDR1 is SGHAT, CDR2 FQNNGV, per germline. This CDR3 region has 14 residues. The V end was cut by 5 bases, the J end by 5 bases, with 12 bases between. In DNA, the CDR3 is TGTGCCAGCAGCAGCGGGACGGCAAATGAAAAACTGTTTTTT. Translation: CASSSGTANEKLFF. The whole variable domain, filled in from reference TRBV11-2 and TRBJ1-4, reads EAGVAQSPRYKIIEKRQSVAFWCNPISGHATLYWYQQILGQGPKLLIQFQNNGVVDDSQLPKDRFSAERLKGVDSTLKIQPAKLEDSAVYLCASSSGTANEKLFFGSGTQLSVL.